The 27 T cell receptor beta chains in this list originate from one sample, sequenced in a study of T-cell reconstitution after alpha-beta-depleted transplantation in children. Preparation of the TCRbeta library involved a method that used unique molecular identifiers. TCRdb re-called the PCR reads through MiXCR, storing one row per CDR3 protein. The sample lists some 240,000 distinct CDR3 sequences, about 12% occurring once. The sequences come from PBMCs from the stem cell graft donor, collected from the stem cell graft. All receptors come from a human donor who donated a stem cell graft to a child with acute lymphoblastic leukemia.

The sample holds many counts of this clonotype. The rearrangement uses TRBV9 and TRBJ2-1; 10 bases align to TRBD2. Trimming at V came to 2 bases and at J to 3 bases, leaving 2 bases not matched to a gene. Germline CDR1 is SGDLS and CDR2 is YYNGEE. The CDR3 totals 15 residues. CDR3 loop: CASSVTSGDYNEQFF. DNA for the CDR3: TGTGCCAGCAGCGTTACTAGCGGGGACTACAATGAGCAGTTCTTC.

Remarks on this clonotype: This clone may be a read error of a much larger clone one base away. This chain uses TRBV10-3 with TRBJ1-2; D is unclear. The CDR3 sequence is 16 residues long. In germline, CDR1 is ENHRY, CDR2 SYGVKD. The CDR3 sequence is CVISESYVGANYGYTF. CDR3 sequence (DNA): TGTGTCATCAGTGAGTCGTACGTGGGAGCTAACTATGGCTACACCTTC.

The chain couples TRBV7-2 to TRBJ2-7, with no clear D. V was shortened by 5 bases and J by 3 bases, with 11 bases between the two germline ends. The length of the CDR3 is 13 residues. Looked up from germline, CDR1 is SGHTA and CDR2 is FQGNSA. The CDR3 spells CASSTPSGYEQYF. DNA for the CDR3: TGTGCCAGCAGCACCCCTTCGGGCTACGAGCAGTACTTC.

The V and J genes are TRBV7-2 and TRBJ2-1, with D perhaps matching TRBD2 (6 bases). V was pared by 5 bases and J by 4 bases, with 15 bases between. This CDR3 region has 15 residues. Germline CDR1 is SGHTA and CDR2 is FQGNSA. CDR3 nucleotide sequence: TGTGCCAGCAGCACCACCGGGACTGTATACAATGAGCAGTTCTTC. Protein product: CASSTTGTVYNEQFF.

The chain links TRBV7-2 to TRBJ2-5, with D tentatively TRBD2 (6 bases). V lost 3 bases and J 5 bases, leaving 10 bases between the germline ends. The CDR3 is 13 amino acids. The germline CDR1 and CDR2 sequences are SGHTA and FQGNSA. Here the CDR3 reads CASSFASAETQYF. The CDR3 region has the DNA TGTGCCAGCAGCTTTGCTAGCGCGGAGACCCAGTACTTC.

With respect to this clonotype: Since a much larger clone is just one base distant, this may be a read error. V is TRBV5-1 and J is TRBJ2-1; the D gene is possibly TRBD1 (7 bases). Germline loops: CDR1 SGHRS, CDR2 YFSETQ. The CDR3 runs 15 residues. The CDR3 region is CASSLQGGISNQQFF. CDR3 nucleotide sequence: TGCGCCAGCAGCTTGCAGGGGGGCATCTCCAATCAGCAGTTCTTC.

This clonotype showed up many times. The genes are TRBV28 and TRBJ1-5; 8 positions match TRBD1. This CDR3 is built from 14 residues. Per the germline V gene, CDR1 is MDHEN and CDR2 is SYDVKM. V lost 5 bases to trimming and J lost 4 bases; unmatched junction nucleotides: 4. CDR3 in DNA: TGTGCCAGCAGTCCGGACAGGGAAAATCAGCCCCAGCATTTT. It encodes CASSPDRENQPQHF. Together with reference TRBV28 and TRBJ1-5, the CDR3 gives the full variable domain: DVKVTQSSRYLVKRTGEKVFLECVQDMDHENMFWYRQDPGLGLRLIYFSYDVKMKEKGDIPEGYSVSREKKERFSLILESASTNQTSMYLCASSPDRENQPQHFGDGTRLSIL.

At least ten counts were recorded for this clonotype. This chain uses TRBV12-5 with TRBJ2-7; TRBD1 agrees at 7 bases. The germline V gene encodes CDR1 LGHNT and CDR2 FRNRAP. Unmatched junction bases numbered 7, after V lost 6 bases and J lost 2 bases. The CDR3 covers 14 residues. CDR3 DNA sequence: TGTGCTAGTGGGCCGGGACAGAATCCCTACGAGCAGTACTTC. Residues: CASGPGQNPYEQYF.

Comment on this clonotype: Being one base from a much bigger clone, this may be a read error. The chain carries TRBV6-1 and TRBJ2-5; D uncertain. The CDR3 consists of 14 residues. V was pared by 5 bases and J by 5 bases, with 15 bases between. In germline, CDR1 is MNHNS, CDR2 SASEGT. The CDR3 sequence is CASSLSWWIETQYF. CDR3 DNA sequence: TGTGCCAGCAGTCTTAGCTGGTGGATCGAGACCCAGTACTTC.

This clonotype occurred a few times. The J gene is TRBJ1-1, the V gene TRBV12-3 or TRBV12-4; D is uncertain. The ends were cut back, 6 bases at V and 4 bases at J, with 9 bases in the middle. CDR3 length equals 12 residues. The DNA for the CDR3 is TGTGCCAGCAGCACCGGACCCACTGAAGCTTTCTTT. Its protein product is CASSTGPTEAFF.

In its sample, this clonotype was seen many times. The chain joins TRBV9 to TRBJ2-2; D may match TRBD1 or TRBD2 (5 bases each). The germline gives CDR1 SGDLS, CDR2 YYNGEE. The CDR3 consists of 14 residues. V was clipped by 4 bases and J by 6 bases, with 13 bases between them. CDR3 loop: CASSLRGAAGELFF. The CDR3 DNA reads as TGTGCCAGCAGCTTAAGAGGGGCAGCCGGGGAGCTGTTTTTT.

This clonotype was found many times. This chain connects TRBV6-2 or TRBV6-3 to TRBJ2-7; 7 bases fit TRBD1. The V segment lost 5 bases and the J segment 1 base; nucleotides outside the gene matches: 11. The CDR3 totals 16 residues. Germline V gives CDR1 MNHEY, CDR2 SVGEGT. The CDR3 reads CASSSARVRGSYEQYF. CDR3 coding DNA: TGTGCCAGCAGTAGCGCGAGGGTCAGGGGGTCCTACGAGCAGTACTTC.

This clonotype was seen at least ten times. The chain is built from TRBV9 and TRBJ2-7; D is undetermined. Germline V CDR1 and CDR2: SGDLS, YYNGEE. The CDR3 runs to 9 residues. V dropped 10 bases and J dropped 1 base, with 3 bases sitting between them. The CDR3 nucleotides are TGTGCCCCATCCTACGAGCAGTACTTC. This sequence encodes CAPSYEQYF.

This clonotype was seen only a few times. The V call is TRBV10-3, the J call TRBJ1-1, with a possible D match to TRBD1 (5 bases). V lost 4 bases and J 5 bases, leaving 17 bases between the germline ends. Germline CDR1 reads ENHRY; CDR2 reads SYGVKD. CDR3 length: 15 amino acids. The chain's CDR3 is CAISGPAGQATEAFF. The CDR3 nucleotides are TGTGCCATCAGTGGGCCGGCAGGGCAGGCTACTGAAGCTTTCTTT.

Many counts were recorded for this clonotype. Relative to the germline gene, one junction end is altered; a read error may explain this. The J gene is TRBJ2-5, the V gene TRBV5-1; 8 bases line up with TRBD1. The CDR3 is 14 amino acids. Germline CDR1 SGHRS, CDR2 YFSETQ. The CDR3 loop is CASRLDRDQETQYF. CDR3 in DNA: TGCGCCAGCAGATTGGACAGGGACCAAGAGACCCAGTACTTC.

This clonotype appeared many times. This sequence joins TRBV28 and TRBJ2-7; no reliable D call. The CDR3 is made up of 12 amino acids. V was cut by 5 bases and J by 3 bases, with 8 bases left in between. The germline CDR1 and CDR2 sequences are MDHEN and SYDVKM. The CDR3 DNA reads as TGTGCCAGCAGTCTTCGCTTCTACGAGCAGTACTTC. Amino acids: CASSLRFYEQYF.

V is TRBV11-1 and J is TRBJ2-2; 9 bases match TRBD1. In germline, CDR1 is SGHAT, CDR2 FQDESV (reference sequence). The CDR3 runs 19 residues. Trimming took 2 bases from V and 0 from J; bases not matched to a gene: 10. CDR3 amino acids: CASSLFERRTGANTGELFF. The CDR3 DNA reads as TGTGCCAGCAGCTTATTTGAGAGGAGGACAGGGGCGAACACCGGGGAGCTGTTTTTT.

Here the CDR3 reads CASSGSDGETQYF. In nucleotides, the CDR3 is TGTGCCAGCTCGGGATCTGATGGGGAGACCCAGTACTTC. V is TRBV28 and J is TRBJ2-5; a possible D gene is TRBD2 (5 bases). The CDR3 contains 13 residues. Trimming took 8 bases from V and 5 from J, leaving 15 bases between them. Germline CDR1 reads MDHEN; CDR2 reads SYDVKM. The variable domain in full, with the rest retrieved from reference TRBV28 and TRBJ2-5, is DVKVTQSSRYLVKRTGEKVFLECVQDMDHENMFWYRQDPGLGLRLIYFSYDVKMKEKGDIPEGYSVSREKKERFSLILESASTNQTSMYLCASSGSDGETQYFGPGTRLLVL.

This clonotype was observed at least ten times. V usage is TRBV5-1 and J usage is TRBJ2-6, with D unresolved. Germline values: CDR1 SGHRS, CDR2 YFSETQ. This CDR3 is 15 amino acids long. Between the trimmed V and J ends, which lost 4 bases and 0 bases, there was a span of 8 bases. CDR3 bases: TGCGCCAGCAGCATGGGTGGCTCTGGGGCCAACGTCCTGACTTTC. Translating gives CASSMGGSGANVLTF.

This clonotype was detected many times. The CDR3 DNA reads as TGTGCCAGCAGCTTCATCCAGGGAGGGGGCTACACCTTC. Amino acids: CASSFIQGGGYTF. The chain is built from TRBV9 and TRBJ1-2, with D perhaps TRBD1 (5 bases). CDR1 and CDR2 from the germline V gene are SGDLS and YYNGEE. Trimming shortened V by 4 bases and J by 8 bases, and 15 bases separated the two germline ends. This CDR3 has 13 residues.

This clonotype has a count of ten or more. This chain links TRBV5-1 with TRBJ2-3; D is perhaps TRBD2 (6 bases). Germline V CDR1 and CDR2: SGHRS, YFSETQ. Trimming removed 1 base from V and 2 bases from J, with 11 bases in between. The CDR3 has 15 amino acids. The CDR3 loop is CASSLMGLPTDTQYF. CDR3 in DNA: TGCGCCAGCAGCTTGATGGGACTGCCCACAGATACGCAGTATTTT.

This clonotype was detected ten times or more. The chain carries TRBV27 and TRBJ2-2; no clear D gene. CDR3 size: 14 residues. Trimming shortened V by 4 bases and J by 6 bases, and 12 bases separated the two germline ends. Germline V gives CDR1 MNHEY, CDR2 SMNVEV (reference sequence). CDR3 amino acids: CASSSSFTPGELFF. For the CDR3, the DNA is TGTGCCAGCAGTTCCTCATTCACCCCCGGGGAGCTGTTTTTT.

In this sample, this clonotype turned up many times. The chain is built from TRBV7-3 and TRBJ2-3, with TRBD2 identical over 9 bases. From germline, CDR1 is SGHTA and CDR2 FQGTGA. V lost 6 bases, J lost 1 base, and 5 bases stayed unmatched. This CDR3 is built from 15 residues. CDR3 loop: CASSLTSGRTDTQYF. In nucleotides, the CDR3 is TGTGCCAGCAGTCTGACTAGCGGACGCACAGATACGCAGTATTTT.

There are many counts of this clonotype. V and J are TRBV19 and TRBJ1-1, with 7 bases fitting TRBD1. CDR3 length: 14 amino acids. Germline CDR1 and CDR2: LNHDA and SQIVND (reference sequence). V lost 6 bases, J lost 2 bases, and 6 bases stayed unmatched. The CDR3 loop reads CASRWTGPNTEAFF. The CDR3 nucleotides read TGTGCCAGTAGGTGGACAGGACCTAACACTGAAGCTTTCTTT.

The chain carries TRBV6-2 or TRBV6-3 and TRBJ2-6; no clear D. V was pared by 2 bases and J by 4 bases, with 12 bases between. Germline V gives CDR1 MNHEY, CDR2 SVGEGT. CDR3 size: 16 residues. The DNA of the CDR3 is TGTGCCAGCAGTTACGGTGCGCTGGCAGGGGCCAACGTCCTGACTTTC. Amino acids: CASSYGALAGANVLTF.

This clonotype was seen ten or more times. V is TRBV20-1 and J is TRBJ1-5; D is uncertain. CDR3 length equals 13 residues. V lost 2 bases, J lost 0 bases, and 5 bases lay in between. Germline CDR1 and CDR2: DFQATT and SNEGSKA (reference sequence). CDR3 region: CSARTSSNQPQHF. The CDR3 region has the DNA TGCAGTGCTAGAACGTCTAGCAATCAGCCCCAGCATTTT.

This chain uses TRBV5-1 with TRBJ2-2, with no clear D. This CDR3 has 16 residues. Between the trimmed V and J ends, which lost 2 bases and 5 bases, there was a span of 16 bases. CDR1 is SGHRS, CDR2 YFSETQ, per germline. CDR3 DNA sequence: TGCGCCAGCAGCTTAGGAGCCAGAAGCCTAACCGGGGAGCTGTTTTTT. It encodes CASSLGARSLTGELFF.